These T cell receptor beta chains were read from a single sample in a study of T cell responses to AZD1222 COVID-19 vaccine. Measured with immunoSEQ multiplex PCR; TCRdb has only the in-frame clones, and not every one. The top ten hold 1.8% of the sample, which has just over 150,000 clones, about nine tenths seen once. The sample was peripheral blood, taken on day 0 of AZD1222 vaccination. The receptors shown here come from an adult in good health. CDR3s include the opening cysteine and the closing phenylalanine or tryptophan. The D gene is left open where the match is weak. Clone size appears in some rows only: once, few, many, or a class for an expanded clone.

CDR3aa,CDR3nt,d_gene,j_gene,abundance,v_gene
CASSLGGLADETQYF,TGTGCCAGCAGCTTAGGGGGACTAGCCGACGAGACCCAGTACTTC,TRBD2,TRBJ2-5,once,TRBV7-2
CASSLISGATSGNTIYF,TGTGCCAGCAGTCTCATTTCCGGGGCGACGTCTGGAAACACCATATATTTT,-,TRBJ1-3,few,TRBV28
CASSLPLSGYTF,TGTGCCAGCAGTCTCCCGCTAAGTGGCTACACCTTC,-,TRBJ1-2,few,TRBV28
CASSLAGYGTAYGNTIYF,TGTGCCAGCAGCTTAGCGGGTTACGGGACAGCTTATGGAAACACCATATATTTT,TRBD1,TRBJ1-3,-,TRBV7-2
CASSLRGKSNQPQHF,TGTGCCAGCAGTTTAAGGGGGAAGAGCAATCAGCCCCAGCATTTT,-,TRBJ1-5,-,TRBV28
CASSPLMGSGNEQFF,TGTGCCAGCAGCCCGTTAATGGGTAGCGGCAATGAGCAGTTCTTC,-,TRBJ2-1,once,TRBV7-3
CASSWDTQNTEAFF,TGCGCCAGCAGCTGGGACACCCAGAACACTGAAGCTTTCTTT,-,TRBJ1-1,-,TRBV5-1
CASSLEGSGSPGDTQYF,TGTGCCAGCAGCTTAGAGGGTAGCGGGAGCCCGGGAGATACGCAGTATTTT,TRBD2,TRBJ2-3,-,TRBV7-6
CASSPQVNSNPNTEAFF,TGTGCCAGCTCACCACAGGTGAATTCAAACCCGAACACTGAAGCTTTCTTT,-,TRBJ1-1,-,TRBV18
CASSLGGSYNEQFF,TGCGCCAGCAGCCTTGGGGGCTCCTACAATGAGCAGTTCTTC,-,TRBJ2-1,-,TRBV4-3
CASSLEKGLFNTEAFF,TGTGCCAGCAGCCTCGAGAAGGGACTTTTTAACACTGAAGCTTTCTTT,-,TRBJ1-1,once,TRBV7-9
CASTGGYGYTF,TGTGCCAGCACGGGAGGCTATGGCTACACCTTC,-,TRBJ1-2,-,TRBV6-6
CAISSGTDYGYTF,TGTGCCATCAGTTCCGGGACAGACTATGGCTACACCTTC,TRBD1,TRBJ1-2,-,TRBV10-3
CATSEGGGWGYTF,TGTGCCACCAGTGAAGGCGGGGGATGGGGCTACACCTTC,-,TRBJ1-2,-,TRBV24-1
CASSIAGQSYNEQFF,TGTGCCAGTAGTATTGCGGGACAGTCCTACAATGAGCAGTTCTTC,-,TRBJ2-1,-,TRBV19
CASSAPGGRTGELFF,TGTGCCAGCAGCGCCCCGGGAGGTCGTACCGGGGAGCTGTTTTTT,TRBD2,TRBJ2-2,-,TRBV9
CASSLGLAGGEQFF,TGTGCCAGCAGCTTAGGGCTAGCGGGAGGCGAGCAGTTCTTC,TRBD2,TRBJ2-1,-,TRBV11-3
CASSPTATGDGETQYF,TGTGCCAGCAGCCCGACCGCGACAGGGGATGGGGAGACCCAGTACTTC,TRBD1,TRBJ2-5,-,TRBV7-3
CASSKDRVFDGYTF,TGTGCCAGCAGTAAGGACAGGGTGTTCGATGGCTACACCTTC,TRBD1,TRBJ1-2,-,TRBV6-5
CAISGSLTEAAASGNTIYF,TGTGCCATCAGTGGCTCTCTTACAGAAGCGGCTGCCTCTGGAAACACCATATATTTT,-,TRBJ1-3,once,TRBV10-3
CASSFLGDHEQFF,TGTGCCAGCAGTTTTTTGGGGGACCATGAGCAGTTCTTC,-,TRBJ2-1,once,TRBV28
CASSQDGGRSYNEQFF,TGTGCCAGCAGCCAAGACGGGGGTCGGTCCTACAATGAGCAGTTCTTC,-,TRBJ2-1,-,TRBV4-2
CASSVGQGKGEQYF,TGTGCCAGTAGTGTAGGACAGGGGAAGGGCGAGCAGTACTTC,TRBD1,TRBJ2-7,-,TRBV19
CASSHEDRDGELFF,TGTGCCAGCAGCCACGAAGACAGGGACGGGGAGCTGTTTTTT,TRBD1,TRBJ2-2,-,TRBV5-4
CASSLLAQSTDTQYF,TGTGCCAGCAGCCTACTAGCTCAGAGCACAGATACGCAGTATTTT,-,TRBJ2-3,-,TRBV7-2
CASRVRGRNEQFF,TGTGCCAGCAGAGTCCGAGGGAGGAATGAGCAGTTCTTC,-,TRBJ2-1,once,TRBV7-8
CASSARTSGFSYNEQFF,TGTGCCAGCAGTGCCAGGACTAGCGGCTTCTCCTACAATGAGCAGTTCTTC,TRBD2,TRBJ2-1,-,TRBV6-1
CSASGTGSEAFF,TGCAGTGCTAGTGGCACAGGCTCTGAAGCTTTCTTT,-,TRBJ1-1,-,TRBV20-1
CASSEALGPYYGYTF,TGTGCCAGCAGTGAAGCGCTTGGGCCTTACTATGGCTACACCTTC,-,TRBJ1-2,-,TRBV6-1
CASSPSGNEQFF,TGTGCCAGCTCACCTAGCGGCAATGAGCAGTTCTTC,-,TRBJ2-1,-,TRBV18
CASSQDIGDSNQPQHF,TGCGCCAGCAGCCAAGATATAGGGGATAGCAATCAGCCCCAGCATTTT,-,TRBJ1-5,-,TRBV4-1
CATSGAGGASDTQYF,TGTGCCACCAGTGGGGCAGGGGGAGCGTCAGATACGCAGTATTTT,TRBD1,TRBJ2-3,-,TRBV24-1
CASRGVAEAFF,TGTGCCAGCCGAGGGGTGGCTGAAGCTTTCTTT,-,TRBJ1-1,-,TRBV7-9
CASSGQGYEQYF,TGTGCCAGCAGCGGACAGGGTTACGAGCAGTACTTC,TRBD1,TRBJ2-7,few,TRBV28
CASSQGIYNEQFF,TGTGCCAGCAGCCAGGGCATCTACAATGAGCAGTTCTTC,-,TRBJ2-1,-,TRBV3-1/TRBV3-2
CAIRGQGSSYEQYF,TGTGCCATCAGGGGACAGGGGTCTTCCTACGAGCAGTACTTC,TRBD1,TRBJ2-7,-,TRBV10-3
CASSLGDSYGYTF,TGCGCCAGCAGCTTGGGGGACAGTTACGGTTACACCTTC,TRBD1,TRBJ1-2,-,TRBV5-1
CASSWGESGEQYF,TGTGCCAGCAGTTGGGGGGAATCAGGCGAGCAGTACTTC,-,TRBJ2-7,few,TRBV6-6
CASSLGTSNSPLHF,TGTGCCAGCAGCCTAGGGACATCTAATTCACCCCTCCACTTT,-,TRBJ1-6,-,TRBV28
CASSPRGTLYSGANVLTF,TGTGCCAGCAGCCCGAGGGGGACTCTTTACTCTGGGGCCAACGTCCTGACTTTC,-,TRBJ2-6,-,TRBV3-1/TRBV3-2
CASSQGSVTEAFF,TGTGCCAGCAGCCAGGGTTCTGTCACTGAAGCTTTCTTT,-,TRBJ1-1,-,TRBV27
CASSDGTSGTDTQYF,TGTGCCAGCAGTGACGGGACTAGCGGCACAGATACGCAGTATTTT,TRBD2,TRBJ2-3,-,TRBV6-4
CALRDKGSPLHF,TGTGCCCTCAGGGACAAGGGTTCACCCCTCCACTTT,-,TRBJ1-6,-,TRBV30
CASSRGQSTDTQYF,TGTGCCAGCTCACGTGGACAGAGCACAGATACGCAGTATTTT,-,TRBJ2-3,-,TRBV18
CAWSVGTPTLTTDTQYF,TGTGCCTGGAGTGTCGGGACTCCCACATTAACCACAGATACGCAGTATTTT,-,TRBJ2-3,once,TRBV30